This T cell receptor beta chain was captured in a study of cytomegalovirus exposure and HLA in healthy donors. Study-wide context: Early release data held 75 million to 100 million unique TCRs from HLA-typed donors.

The CDR3 runs 18 residues. Germline V gene data show CDR1 as SGHRS and CDR2 as YFSETQ. The J segment lost 7 bases and the V segment lost 1 base, leaving 13 bases of the junction unmatched. A multiplex PCR was run with 60 Vbeta primers and 13 Jbeta primers. Measured with immunoSEQ multiplex PCR; TCRdb has only the in-frame clones, and not every one. Of roughly 130,000 clones listed, 80% were seen once; the top ten hold just over 1%. The material sequenced was PBMCs. This receptor was taken from a human donor in good health. The chain combines TRBV5-1 with TRBJ2-2; TRBD1 aligns across 10 bases. CDR3 bases: TGCGCCAGCAGCTTGTCGGGACAGGGGTCATTAGGAGGCGGGGAGCTGTTTTTT. Translating gives CASSLSGQGSLGGGELFF.